The rows below give T cell receptor beta chains drawn from one sample of a study of blood T cell repertoires in COVID-19. Clones were sequenced by immunoSEQ multiplex PCR, and TCRdb holds only the in-frame ones, with some missing. The sample holds a few hundred thousand clones; approximately 90% are singletons and the top ten take around 0.8%. Sequenced input: peripheral blood. The receptors come from a man aged 25 to 40 with acute or convalescent COVID-19. Each CDR3 is given with its conserved first and last residue. Fields, in order: J gene, CDR3 length, D gene, V gene, CDR3 DNA, CDR3 protein. D genes are given only for firm matches.

J: TRBJ2-7
length: 14
D: NA
V: TRBV6-5
DNA: TGTGCCAGCAGTTGGGCTGGGAGGCCCTACGAGCAGTACTTC
CDR3: CASSWAGRPYEQYF

J: TRBJ1-1
length: 17
D: TRBD1
V: TRBV28
DNA: TGTGCCAGCAGTTTTTCGGGACAGGGCCTCATGAACACTGAAGCTTTCTTT
CDR3: CASSFSGQGLMNTEAFF

J: TRBJ1-6
length: 15
D: NA
V: TRBV5-6
DNA: TGTGCCAGCAGCCTACTGGGTAGGGGTGATTCACCCCTCCACTTT
CDR3: CASSLLGRGDSPLHF

J: TRBJ2-1
length: 16
D: TRBD2
V: TRBV5-6
DNA: TGTGCCAGCAGCGCGGGACTAGCGGTATCCTACAATGAGCAGTTCTTC
CDR3: CASSAGLAVSYNEQFF

J: TRBJ1-4
length: 15
D: NA
V: TRBV5-1
DNA: TGCGCCAGCAGCTTGGATGCAGCAACTAATGAAAAACTGTTTTTT
CDR3: CASSLDAATNEKLFF

J: TRBJ1-3
length: 16
D: NA
V: TRBV11-2
DNA: TGTGCCAGCAGCTTAGGATCTGGGAGCTCTGGAAACACCATATATTTT
CDR3: CASSLGSGSSGNTIYF

J: TRBJ2-5
length: 17
D: NA
V: TRBV18
DNA: TGTGCCAGCTCTCCCATTCAAAACAACAGGGTCTCTGAGACCCAGTACTTC
CDR3: CASSPIQNNRVSETQYF

J: TRBJ1-2
length: 15
D: TRBD1
V: TRBV11-2
DNA: TGTGCCAGCAGCCCGACTCTACAGGGGGGGAATGGCTACACCTTC
CDR3: CASSPTLQGGNGYTF

J: TRBJ1-6
length: 14
D: NA
V: TRBV30
DNA: TGTGCCTGGAGTAACGCAGGCTATAATTCACCCCTCCACTTT
CDR3: CAWSNAGYNSPLHF

J: TRBJ2-7
length: 13
D: TRBD1
V: TRBV5-1
DNA: TGCGCCAGCAGCTTACAGGGGGTCTACGAGCAGTACTTC
CDR3: CASSLQGVYEQYF

J: TRBJ1-5
length: 16
D: NA
V: TRBV28
DNA: TGTGCCAGCAGCGTAGGATCGAGGGGGAGCAATCAGCCCCAGCATTTT
CDR3: CASSVGSRGSNQPQHF

J: TRBJ2-5
length: 14
D: TRBD1
V: TRBV10-3
DNA: TGTGCCATCAGTGCCGGACAGGGAGACGAGACCCAGTACTTC
CDR3: CAISAGQGDETQYF

J: TRBJ2-5
length: 15
D: NA
V: TRBV4-1
DNA: TGCGCCAGCAGTCATAGAGAGGCCTATGAGGAGACCCAGTACTTC
CDR3: CASSHREAYEETQYF

J: TRBJ1-3
length: 18
D: NA
V: TRBV19
DNA: TGTGCCAGTAGCTCTTTATTTATCTCGAGTAACTCTGGAAACACCATATATTTT
CDR3: CASSSLFISSNSGNTIYF

J: TRBJ1-2
length: 15
D: TRBD1
V: TRBV5-6
DNA: TGTGCCAGCAGCTTAGGGACAGGGGGAGTCTATGGCTACACCTTC
CDR3: CASSLGTGGVYGYTF

J: TRBJ2-3
length: 14
D: TRBD2
V: TRBV19
DNA: TGTGCCAGTAGTCTTAGCGGGGCTATAGATACGCAGTATTTT
CDR3: CASSLSGAIDTQYF

J: TRBJ2-3
length: 18
D: TRBD2
V: TRBV7-2
DNA: TGTGCCAGCAGCTTAGTAGTCGGGTTTAGCGGGGGAGCAGATACGCAGTATTTT
CDR3: CASSLVVGFSGGADTQYF

J: TRBJ2-7
length: 15
D: TRBD2
V: TRBV6-5
DNA: TGTGCCAGCAGTTACCTACTAGCGGGTGGTAACGAGCAGTACTTC
CDR3: CASSYLLAGGNEQYF

J: TRBJ1-1
length: 16
D: TRBD1
V: TRBV10-3
DNA: TGTGCCATCAGTATGAGTCTTGGGACAGGGGGCTTGGATGCTTTCTTT
CDR3: CAISMSLGTGGLDAFF

J: TRBJ2-3
length: 13
D: TRBD1
V: TRBV10-3
DNA: TGTGCCATCCAGGGACAGGGTTTCAGTACGCAGTATTTT
CDR3: CAIQGQGFSTQYF

J: TRBJ1-2
length: 15
D: NA
V: TRBV4-1
DNA: TGCGCCAGCAGCCAAGATCCCACCGGTGCTCTTGGCTACACCTTC
CDR3: CASSQDPTGALGYTF

J: TRBJ1-2
length: 13
D: NA
V: TRBV5-1
DNA: TGCGCCAGCAGCTTGTTGCTAGGCTCTGGCTACACCTTC
CDR3: CASSLLLGSGYTF

J: TRBJ2-2
length: 19
D: TRBD1
V: TRBV7-2
DNA: TGTGCCAGCAGCTTGAGGGACAGGGGGCGCGCCGATAACACCGGGGAGCTGTTTTTT
CDR3: CASSLRDRGRADNTGELFF

J: TRBJ1-2
length: 12
D: NA
V: TRBV12-3/TRBV12-4
DNA: TGTGCCAGCAGTGAACAGGGCTATGGCTACACCTTC
CDR3: CASSEQGYGYTF

J: TRBJ2-5
length: 13
D: NA
V: TRBV27
DNA: TGTGCCAGCACCTTAAAATCCGGGGAGACCCAGTACTTC
CDR3: CASTLKSGETQYF

J: TRBJ1-5
length: 15
D: TRBD1
V: TRBV10-3
DNA: TGTGCCATCAGTCCGGGACAGGGCCGTAGTCAGCCCCAGCATTTT
CDR3: CAISPGQGRSQPQHF

J: TRBJ2-7
length: 14
D: TRBD1
V: TRBV15
DNA: TGTGCCACCAGTCTAAGGACAGGGAAGAACGAGCAGTACTTC
CDR3: CATSLRTGKNEQYF